The 21 T cell receptor beta chains listed next were all sequenced from one sample in a study of blood T cell repertoires in COVID-19. Profiled with immunoSEQ multiplex PCR; TCRdb holds only in-frame clones, not every one. This table holds 160,000 or so clones, around 87% found once. Sequencing was performed on PBMCs or T cells enriched from blood (not recorded which). These receptors all come from a woman aged 50 to 60 who had recovered from COVID-19.

The rearrangement joins TRBV12-5 to TRBJ2-1; 15 positions agree with TRBD2. Germline loops: CDR1 LGHNT, CDR2 FRNRAP. Trimming cost V 2 bases and J 0 bases; bases outside gene matches: 5. The CDR3 is 19 residues long. CDR3 bases: TGTGCTAGTGGTTTGTTTGGACTAGCGGGGGGGAGCTCCTACAATGAGCAGTTCTTC. Amino acids: CASGLFGLAGGSSYNEQFF.

The chain carries TRBV19 and TRBJ2-2, with TRBD2 as a possible D gene (5 bases). The V end was cut by 5 bases, the J end by 9 bases, with 13 bases between. The CDR3 runs 13 residues. Germline V gives CDR1 LNHDA, CDR2 SQIVND (reference sequence). The chain's CDR3 is CASSVTRERELFF. CDR3 DNA: TGTGCCAGTAGTGTAACTAGGGAGCGGGAGCTGTTTTTT.

Only one count was recorded for this clone. This sequence joins TRBV6-1 and TRBJ1-5; 8 bases match TRBD1. This CDR3 is 16 amino acids long. The J segment lost 3 bases and the V segment lost 3 bases, leaving 7 bases of the junction unmatched. Germline loops: CDR1 MNHNS, CDR2 SASEGT. CDR3 amino acids: CASSESRGLNNQPQHF. The CDR3 DNA follows: TGTGCCAGCAGTGAGAGCAGGGGGCTGAACAATCAGCCCCAGCATTTT.

This clone was picked up a small number of times. Here the CDR3 reads CASSSRRGYEQYF. CDR3 DNA: TGTGCCAGCAGCTCTAGACGCGGCTACGAGCAGTACTTC. The chain is built from TRBV7-2 and TRBJ2-7, with D hard to call. CDR1 SGHTA and CDR2 FQGNSA come from the germline V gene. The CDR3 totals 13 residues. The V end lost 4 bases, the J end lost 3 bases, and 10 bases lay between the germline ends.

The rearrangement joins TRBV2 to TRBJ2-7; no definite D call. The CDR3 sequence is 11 residues long. Germline assignment: CDR1 SNHLY and CDR2 FYNNEI. V shed 4 bases and J shed 5 bases, with 6 bases lying between them. As DNA, the CDR3 is TGTGCCAGCAGTGTGGGCCACGAGCAGTACTTC. Protein sequence: CASSVGHEQYF.

The CDR3 DNA sequence: TGTGCCAGCAGCCAAGGACCTAGCGGGGGGGCAGGAGATACGCAGTATTTT. Translating it yields CASSQGPSGGAGDTQYF. The genes are TRBV4-2 and TRBJ2-3; 12 bases line up with TRBD2. The CDR3 runs to 17 residues. Germline CDR1 is LGHNA and CDR2 is YNFKEQ. J was trimmed by 5 bases and V by 1 base; bases with no gene match: 7.

This chain uses TRBV4-2 with TRBJ2-7; 13 nucleotides agree with TRBD2. Trimming at V came to 4 bases and at J to 0 bases, leaving 6 bases not matched to a gene. The CDR3 is 17 residues long. Per the germline V gene, CDR1 is LGHNA and CDR2 is YNFKEQ. CDR3 amino acids: CASSPGLAGVISYEQYF. For the CDR3, the DNA is TGTGCCAGCAGCCCCGGACTAGCGGGGGTTATCTCCTACGAGCAGTACTTC.

The chain joins TRBV10-3 to TRBJ2-5, with TRBD2 as a possible D gene (6 bases). CDR3 length equals 13 residues. Per germline, CDR1 ENHRY and CDR2 SYGVKD. V was clipped by 4 bases and J by 10 bases, with 16 bases between them. The CDR3 reads CAISGGTPEVQYF. DNA of the CDR3: TGTGCCATCAGTGGCGGGACTCCCGAGGTCCAGTACTTC.

This chain joins TRBV27 and TRBJ2-2; the D gene is possibly TRBD2 (6 bases). Germline V gene sequence: CDR1 MNHEY, CDR2 SMNVEV (reference sequence). This CDR3 is built from 13 residues. V dropped 4 bases and J dropped 7 bases, with 10 bases sitting between them. CDR3: CASSSVGGGELFF. CDR3 DNA: TGTGCCAGCAGTTCCGTGGGAGGCGGGGAGCTGTTTTTT.

The chain carries TRBV7-2 and TRBJ2-3, with 7 bases aligning to TRBD1. The germline V gene has CDR1 SGHTA and CDR2 FQGNSA. CDR3 length equals 15 residues. J gave up 0 bases and V 5 bases, and 5 bases lay outside the gene matches. The CDR3 reads CASSAGTVSTDTQYF. The CDR3 DNA follows: TGTGCCAGCAGCGCCGGGACAGTTAGCACAGATACGCAGTATTTT.

This rearrangement joins TRBV12-5 to TRBJ1-2; tentative D call: TRBD1 (6 bases). Germline V lookup: CDR1 LGHNT, CDR2 FRNRAP. V lost 0 bases to trimming and J lost 5 bases, with 7 bases between them. This CDR3 is 13 amino acids long. The CDR3 nucleotides read TGTGCTAGTGGTTTGGTAGGGGGATATGGCTACACCTTC. It yields the protein CASGLVGGYGYTF. The whole variable domain, remainder taken from reference TRBV12-5 and TRBJ1-2, is DARVTQTPRHKVTEMGQEVTMRCQPILGHNTVFWYRQTMMQGLELLAYFRNRAPLDDSGMPKDRFSAEMPDATLATLKIQPSEPRDSAVYFCASGLVGGYGYTFGSGTRLTVV.

This chain connects TRBV2 to TRBJ1-3; D remains ambiguous. V was cut by 4 bases and J by 0 bases, with 7 bases left in between. CDR1 is SNHLY, CDR2 FYNNEI, per germline. The CDR3 is made up of 14 amino acids. The CDR3 DNA reads as TGTGCCAGCAGTGGCGTTCTCTCTGGAAACACCATATATTTT. Residues: CASSGVLSGNTIYF.

The V gene is TRBV6-4, the J gene TRBJ1-6, with 8 bases aligning to TRBD1. The V and J ends lost 2 bases and 10 bases, in that order; junction bases with no gene match: 7. The CDR3 has 15 residues. Germline CDR1 is MRHNA and CDR2 is SNTAGT. In DNA form, the CDR3 reads TGTGCCAGCAGTGACGGGACAGGCTTTGGCTCACCCCTCCACTTT. This codes for CASSDGTGFGSPLHF.

J is TRBJ2-7 and V is TRBV7-2, with D possibly matching TRBD1 (6 bases). Trimming removed 0 bases from V and 4 bases from J, with 10 bases in between. Germline lookup yields CDR1 SGHTA and CDR2 FQGNSA. This CDR3 has 14 residues. CDR3 protein: CASSLAGANYEQYF. For the CDR3, the DNA is TGTGCCAGCAGCTTAGCGGGGGCCAATTACGAGCAGTACTTC.

The chain uses TRBV6-5 and TRBJ2-7; 9 bases agree with TRBD1. The trim removed 10 bases at V and 5 bases at J, leaving 12 bases unmatched. CDR1 is MNHEY, CDR2 SVGAGI, per germline. The CDR3 totals 14 residues. As DNA, the CDR3 is TGTGCCACAGCCAGGGACAGGGTAAAAAACGAGCAGTACTTC. Amino acids: CATARDRVKNEQYF.

This clone showed up just once. The rearrangement links TRBV9 to TRBJ1-1; D gene uncertain. Germline-derived CDR1 and CDR2 are SGDLS and YYNGEE. Trimming stripped 0 bases from V and 3 bases from J, with 12 bases between. The CDR3 totals 15 residues. The DNA of the CDR3 is TGTGCCAGCAGCGTAGTCGGTTTACCTTACACTGAAGCTTTCTTT. Residues: CASSVVGLPYTEAFF.

The rearrangement uses TRBV5-1 and TRBJ1-5; 7 bases align to TRBD1. The CDR3 is made up of 14 amino acids. Germline V lookup: CDR1 SGHRS, CDR2 YFSETQ. V was clipped by 0 bases and J by 6 bases; unmatched bases: 3. CDR3 sequence: CASSLEGGTQPQHF. The CDR3 bases are TGCGCCAGCAGCTTGGAAGGGGGCACTCAGCCCCAGCATTTT. Variable domain in full (rest from reference TRBV5-1 and TRBJ1-5): KAGVTQTPRYLIKTRGQQVTLSCSPISGHRSVSWYQQTPGQGLQFLFEYFSETQRNKGNFPGRFSGRQFSNSRSEMNVSTLELGDSALYLCASSLEGGTQPQHFGDGTRLSIL.

V gene TRBV4-1 combines with J gene TRBJ2-7; TRBD1 aligns across 9 bases. V lost 2 bases and J lost 6; bases outside the gene matches: 8. The CDR3 extends over 15 amino acids. The germline CDR1 and CDR2 sequences are MGHRA and YSYEKL. The CDR3 spells CASSQPGQGSGEQYF. For the CDR3, the DNA is TGCGCCAGCAGCCAACCGGGACAGGGATCAGGCGAGCAGTACTTC.

This sequence joins TRBV5-1 and TRBJ2-1; TRBD2 matches 10 bases. Germline V gene lookup returns CDR1 SGHRS and CDR2 YFSETQ. The trim removed 0 bases at V and 6 bases at J, leaving 3 bases unmatched. The length of the CDR3 is 15 residues. CDR3 nucleotide sequence: TGCGCCAGCAGCTTGGACCTAGCGGGAGCCAATGAGCAGTTCTTC. Encoded protein: CASSLDLAGANEQFF. The full variable domain, rest sourced from reference TRBV5-1 and TRBJ2-1, is KAGVTQTPRYLIKTRGQQVTLSCSPISGHRSVSWYQQTPGQGLQFLFEYFSETQRNKGNFPGRFSGRQFSNSRSEMNVSTLELGDSALYLCASSLDLAGANEQFFGPGTRLTVL.

The J gene is TRBJ2-2, the V gene TRBV4-1; D is perhaps TRBD2 (6 bases). CDR3 size: 14 residues. V lost 0 bases and J lost 5, with 7 bases in between. Germline V CDR1 and CDR2: MGHRA, YSYEKL. This CDR3 reads CASSQDGGTGELFF. The DNA for the CDR3 is TGCGCCAGCAGCCAAGATGGGGGGACCGGGGAGCTGTTTTTT.

V and J are TRBV10-3 and TRBJ2-1; TRBD2 aligns across 10 bases. The CDR3 runs 14 residues. CDR1 is ENHRY, CDR2 SYGVKD, per germline. V lost 10 bases to trimming and J lost 5 bases; unmatched junction nucleotides: 8. CDR3 bases: TGTGCCACTCAGCGGGGGGGCGTGGACAATGAGCAGTTCTTC. As protein: CATQRGGVDNEQFF.